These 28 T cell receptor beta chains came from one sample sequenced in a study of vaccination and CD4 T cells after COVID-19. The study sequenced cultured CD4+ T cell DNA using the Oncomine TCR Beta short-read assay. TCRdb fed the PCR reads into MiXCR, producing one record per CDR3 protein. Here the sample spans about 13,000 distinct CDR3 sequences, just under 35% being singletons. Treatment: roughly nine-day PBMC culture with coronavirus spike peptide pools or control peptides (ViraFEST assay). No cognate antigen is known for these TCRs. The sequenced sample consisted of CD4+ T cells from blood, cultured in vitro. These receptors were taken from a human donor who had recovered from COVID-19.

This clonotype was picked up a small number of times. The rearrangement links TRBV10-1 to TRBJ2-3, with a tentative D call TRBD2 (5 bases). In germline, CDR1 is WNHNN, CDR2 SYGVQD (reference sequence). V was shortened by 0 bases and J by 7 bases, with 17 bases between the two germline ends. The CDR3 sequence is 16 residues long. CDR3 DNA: TGCGCCAGCAGTGAGTCACGTCTGGGGAGCCGATATACGCAGTATTTT. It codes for CASSESRLGSRYTQYF.

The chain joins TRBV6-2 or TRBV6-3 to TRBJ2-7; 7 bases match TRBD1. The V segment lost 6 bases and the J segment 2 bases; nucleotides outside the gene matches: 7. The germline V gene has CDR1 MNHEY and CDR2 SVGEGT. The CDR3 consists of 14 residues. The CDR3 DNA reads TGTGCCAGCAGCGATCCTGGACAGGCCTACGAGCAGTACTTC. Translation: CASSDPGQAYEQYF.

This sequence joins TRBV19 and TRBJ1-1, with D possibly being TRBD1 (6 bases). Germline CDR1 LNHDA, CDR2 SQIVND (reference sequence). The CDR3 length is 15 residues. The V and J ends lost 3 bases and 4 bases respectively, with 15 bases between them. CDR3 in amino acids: CASSIQQGDGTEAFF. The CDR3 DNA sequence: TGTGCCAGTAGTATCCAACAGGGCGATGGCACTGAAGCTTTCTTT.

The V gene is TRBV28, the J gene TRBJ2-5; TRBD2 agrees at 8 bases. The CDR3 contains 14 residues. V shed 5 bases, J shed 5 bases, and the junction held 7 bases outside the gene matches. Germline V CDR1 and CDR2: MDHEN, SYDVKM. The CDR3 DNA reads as TGTGCCAGCAGTACCCCGGGACTAGACGAGACCCAGTACTTC. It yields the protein CASSTPGLDETQYF.

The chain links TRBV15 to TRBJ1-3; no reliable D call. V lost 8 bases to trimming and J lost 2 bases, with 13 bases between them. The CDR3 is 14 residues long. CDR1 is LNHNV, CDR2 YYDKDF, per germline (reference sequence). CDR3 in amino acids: CATGESFAGNTIYF. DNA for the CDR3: TGTGCCACCGGCGAGAGTTTCGCTGGAAACACCATATATTTT. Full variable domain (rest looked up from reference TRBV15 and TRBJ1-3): DAMVIQNPRYQVTQFGKPVTLSCSQTLNHNVMYWYQQKSSQAPKLLFHYYDKDFNNEADTPDNFQSRRPNTSFCFLDIRSPGLGDTAMYLCATGESFAGNTIYFGEGSWLTVV.

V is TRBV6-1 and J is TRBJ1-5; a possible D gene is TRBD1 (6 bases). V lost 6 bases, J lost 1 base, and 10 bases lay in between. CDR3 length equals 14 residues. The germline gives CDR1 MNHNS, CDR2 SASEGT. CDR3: CASSAQGSNQPQHF. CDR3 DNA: TGTGCCAGCAGCGCCCAGGGGAGCAATCAGCCCCAGCATTTT.

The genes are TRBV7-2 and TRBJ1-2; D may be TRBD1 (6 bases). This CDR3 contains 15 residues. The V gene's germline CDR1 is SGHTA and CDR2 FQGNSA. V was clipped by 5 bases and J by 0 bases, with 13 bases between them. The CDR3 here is CASSPQGRSNYGYTF. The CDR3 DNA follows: TGTGCCAGCAGCCCCCAGGGGCGGTCTAACTATGGCTACACCTTC.

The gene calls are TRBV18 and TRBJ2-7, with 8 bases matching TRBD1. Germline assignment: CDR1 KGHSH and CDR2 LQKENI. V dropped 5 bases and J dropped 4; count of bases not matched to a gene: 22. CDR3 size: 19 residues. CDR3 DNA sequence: TGTGCCAGCTCAGCGGGTACCGGGGGCCTCGGGACAGGAAAATACGAGCAGTACTTC. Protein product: CASSAGTGGLGTGKYEQYF.

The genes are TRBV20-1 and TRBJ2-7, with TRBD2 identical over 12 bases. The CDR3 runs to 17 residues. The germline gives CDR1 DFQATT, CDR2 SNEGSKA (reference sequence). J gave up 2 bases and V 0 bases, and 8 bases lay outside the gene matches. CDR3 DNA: TGCAGTGCTAGAGAAATCATACTAGCGGGAGGTACCTACGAGCAGTACTTC. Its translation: CSAREIILAGGTYEQYF.

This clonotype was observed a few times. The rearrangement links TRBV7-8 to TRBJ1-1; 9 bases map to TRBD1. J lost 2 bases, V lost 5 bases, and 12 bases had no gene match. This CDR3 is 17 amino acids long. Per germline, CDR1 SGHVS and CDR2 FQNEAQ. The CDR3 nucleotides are TGTGCCAGCAGCCCCAGCCTGACAGGGGGGTTCAACACTGAAGCTTTCTTT. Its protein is CASSPSLTGGFNTEAFF.

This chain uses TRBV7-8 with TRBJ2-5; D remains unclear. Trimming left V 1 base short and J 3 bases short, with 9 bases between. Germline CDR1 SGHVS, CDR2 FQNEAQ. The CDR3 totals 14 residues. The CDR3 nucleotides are TGTGCCAGCAGCTTAGTAATTTATGAAGAGACCCAGTACTTC. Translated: CASSLVIYEETQYF.

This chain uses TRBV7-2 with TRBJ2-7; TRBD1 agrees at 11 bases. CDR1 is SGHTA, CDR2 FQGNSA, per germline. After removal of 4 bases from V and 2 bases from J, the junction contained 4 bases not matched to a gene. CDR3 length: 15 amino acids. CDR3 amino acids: CASSWRTGGAYEQYF. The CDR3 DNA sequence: TGTGCCAGCAGCTGGAGGACAGGGGGCGCCTACGAGCAGTACTTC.

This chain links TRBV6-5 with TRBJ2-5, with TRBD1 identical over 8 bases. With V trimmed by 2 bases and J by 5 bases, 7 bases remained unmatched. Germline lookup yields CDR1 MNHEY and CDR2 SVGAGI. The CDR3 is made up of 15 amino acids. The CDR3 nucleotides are TGTGCCAGCAGTTACGAGACAGGGGAGTTTGAGACCCAGTACTTC. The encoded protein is CASSYETGEFETQYF.

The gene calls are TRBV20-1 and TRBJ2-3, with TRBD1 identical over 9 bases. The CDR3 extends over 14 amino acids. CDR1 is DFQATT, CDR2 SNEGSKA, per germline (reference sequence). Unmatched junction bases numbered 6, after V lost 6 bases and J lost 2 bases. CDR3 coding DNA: TGCAGTGCCAAGGGACAGGGAAACACAGATACGCAGTATTTT. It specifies CSAKGQGNTDTQYF.

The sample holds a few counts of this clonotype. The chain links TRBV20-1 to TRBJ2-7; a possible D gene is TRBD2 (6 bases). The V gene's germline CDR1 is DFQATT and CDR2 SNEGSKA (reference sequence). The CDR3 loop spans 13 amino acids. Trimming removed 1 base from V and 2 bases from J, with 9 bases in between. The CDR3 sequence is CSARGGNPYEQYF. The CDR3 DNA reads TGCAGTGCTAGAGGCGGGAACCCCTACGAGCAGTACTTC.

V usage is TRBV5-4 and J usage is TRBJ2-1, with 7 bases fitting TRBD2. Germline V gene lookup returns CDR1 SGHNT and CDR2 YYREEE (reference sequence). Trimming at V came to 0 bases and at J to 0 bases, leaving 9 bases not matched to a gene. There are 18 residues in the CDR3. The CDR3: CASSLGALAASSYNEQFF. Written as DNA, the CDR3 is TGTGCCAGCAGCTTGGGTGCGCTAGCGGCCAGCTCCTACAATGAGCAGTTCTTC.

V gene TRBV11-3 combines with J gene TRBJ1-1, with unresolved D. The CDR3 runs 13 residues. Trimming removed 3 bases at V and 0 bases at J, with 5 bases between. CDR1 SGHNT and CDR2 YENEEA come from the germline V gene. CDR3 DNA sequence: TGTGCCAGCAGCTTGAGAGTGAACACTGAAGCTTTCTTT. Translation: CASSLRVNTEAFF.

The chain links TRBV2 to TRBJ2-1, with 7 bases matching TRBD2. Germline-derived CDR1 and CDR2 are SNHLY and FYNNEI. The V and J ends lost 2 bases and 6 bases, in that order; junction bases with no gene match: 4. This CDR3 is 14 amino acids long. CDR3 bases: TGTGCCAGCAGTGAAAACTCGGGAGGCAATGAGCAGTTCTTC. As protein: CASSENSGGNEQFF.

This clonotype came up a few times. In DNA, the CDR3 is TGCAGCGTTCAGGGCCATCTGACCTACGAGCAGTACTTC. Protein product: CSVQGHLTYEQYF. The rearrangement uses TRBV29-1 and TRBJ2-7; a possible D gene is TRBD1 (5 bases). The V and J ends lost 5 bases and 2 bases respectively, with 13 bases between them. Germline-derived CDR1 and CDR2 are SQVTM and ANQGSEA. This CDR3 contains 13 residues.

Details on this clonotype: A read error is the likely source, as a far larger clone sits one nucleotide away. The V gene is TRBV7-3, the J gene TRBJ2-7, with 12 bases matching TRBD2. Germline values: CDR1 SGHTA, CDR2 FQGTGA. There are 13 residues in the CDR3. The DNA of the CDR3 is TGCGCCAACAGCCCGGGACTAGCGGGCGAGCAGTACTTC. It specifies CANSPGLAGEQYF. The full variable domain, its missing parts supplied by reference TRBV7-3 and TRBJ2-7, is GAGVSQTPSNKVTEKGKYVELRCDPISGHTALYWYRQSLGQGPEFLIYFQGTGAADDSGLPNDRFFAVRPEGSVSTLKIQRTERGDSAVYLCANSPGLAGEQYFGPGTRLTVT.

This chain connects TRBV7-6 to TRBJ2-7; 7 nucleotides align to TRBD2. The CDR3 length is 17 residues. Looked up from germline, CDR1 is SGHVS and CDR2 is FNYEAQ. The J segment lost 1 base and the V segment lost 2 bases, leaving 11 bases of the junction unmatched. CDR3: CASSLTTSVLVSYEQYF. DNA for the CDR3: TGTGCCAGCAGCTTAACTACTAGCGTTCTGGTGTCCTACGAGCAGTACTTC.

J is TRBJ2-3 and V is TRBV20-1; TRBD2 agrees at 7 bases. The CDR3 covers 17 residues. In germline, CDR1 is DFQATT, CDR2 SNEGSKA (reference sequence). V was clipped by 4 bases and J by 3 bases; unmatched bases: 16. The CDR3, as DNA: TGCAGTGCTATAAAACCCACCAGCGGGATCAGGACAGATACGCAGTATTTT. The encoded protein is CSAIKPTSGIRTDTQYF.

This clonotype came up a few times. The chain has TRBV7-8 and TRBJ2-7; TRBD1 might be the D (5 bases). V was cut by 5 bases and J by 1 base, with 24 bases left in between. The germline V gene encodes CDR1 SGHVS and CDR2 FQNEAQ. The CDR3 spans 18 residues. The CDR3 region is CASSHTPRRGPLSYEQYF. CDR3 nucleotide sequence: TGTGCCAGCAGCCACACCCCCCGAAGGGGCCCTCTTTCCTACGAGCAGTACTTC. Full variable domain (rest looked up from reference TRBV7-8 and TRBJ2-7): GAGVSQSPRYKVAKRGQDVALRCDPISGHVSLFWYQQALGQGPEFLTYFQNEAQLDKSGLPSDRFFAERPEGSVSTLKIQRTQQEDSAVYLCASSHTPRRGPLSYEQYFGPGTRLTVT.

The CDR3 nucleotides read TGTGCCTGGAGTATAGCGGGAGGTGTCGAGACCCAGTACTTC. This encodes CAWSIAGGVETQYF. V gene TRBV30 combines with J gene TRBJ2-5, with 10 bases aligning to TRBD2. The trim removed 2 bases at V and 5 bases at J, leaving 5 bases unmatched. Germline V CDR1 and CDR2: GTSNPN, SVGIG (reference sequence). This CDR3 spans 14 amino acids.

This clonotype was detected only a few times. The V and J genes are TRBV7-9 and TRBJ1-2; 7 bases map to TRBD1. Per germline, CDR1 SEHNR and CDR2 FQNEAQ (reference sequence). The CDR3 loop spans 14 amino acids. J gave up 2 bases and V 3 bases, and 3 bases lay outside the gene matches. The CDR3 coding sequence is TGTGCCAGCAGCTTCAGGGGGTTGAACTATGGCTACACCTTC. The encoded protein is CASSFRGLNYGYTF. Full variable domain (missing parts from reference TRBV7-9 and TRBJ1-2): DTGVSQNPRHKITKRGQNVTFRCDPISEHNRLYWYRQTLGQGPEFLTYFQNEAQLEKSRLLSDRFSAERPKGSFSTLEIQRTEQGDSAMYLCASSFRGLNYGYTFGSGTRLTVV.

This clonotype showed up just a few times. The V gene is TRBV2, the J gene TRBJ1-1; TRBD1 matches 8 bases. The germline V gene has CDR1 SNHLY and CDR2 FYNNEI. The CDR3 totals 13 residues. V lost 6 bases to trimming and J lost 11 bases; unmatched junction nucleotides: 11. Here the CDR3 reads CASSGQGGETAFF. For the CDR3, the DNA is TGTGCCAGCAGCGGACAGGGAGGCGAAACGGCTTTCTTT.

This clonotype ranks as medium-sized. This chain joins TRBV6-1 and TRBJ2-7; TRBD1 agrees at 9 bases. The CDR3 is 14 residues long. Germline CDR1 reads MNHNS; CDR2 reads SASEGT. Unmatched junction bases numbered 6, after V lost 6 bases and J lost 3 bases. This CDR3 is CASRKGQGNYEQYF. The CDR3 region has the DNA TGTGCCAGCAGAAAGGGACAGGGAAACTACGAGCAGTACTTC.

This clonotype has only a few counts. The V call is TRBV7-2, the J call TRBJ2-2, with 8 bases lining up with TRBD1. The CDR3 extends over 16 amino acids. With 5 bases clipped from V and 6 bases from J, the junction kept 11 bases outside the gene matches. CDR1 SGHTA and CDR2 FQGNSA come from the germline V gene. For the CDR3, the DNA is TGTGCCAGCAGCAAGGACAGGGATCTTTATGCCGGGGAGCTGTTTTTT. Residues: CASSKDRDLYAGELFF.